This T cell receptor (beta chain) was retrieved from a study of blood T cells in healthy people across ages. Next came a second PCR, run for about 6 to 11 cycles, which used a sample-barcoded 5' primer along with a J-beta primer mix. TCRdb analysed the 5' RACE reads with MiXCR anew, one entry per CDR3 protein. The sample consists of 1.8 million or so distinct CDR3 sequences, about two fifths of them appearing once. CDR1 and CDR2 from the germline V gene are SQVTM and ANQGSEA. The CDR3 covers 14 residues. The rearrangement links TRBV29-1 to TRBJ2-1, with unresolved D. Judging by the DNA end, TRBJ2-7 fits better; the J call may be wrong. Input material: blood. The source is a human donor in good health. The CDR3 sequence is CSVEMGQAYDKQYF. CDR3 in DNA: TGCAGCGTTGAAATGGGCCAGGCCTACGATAAGCAGTACTTC.